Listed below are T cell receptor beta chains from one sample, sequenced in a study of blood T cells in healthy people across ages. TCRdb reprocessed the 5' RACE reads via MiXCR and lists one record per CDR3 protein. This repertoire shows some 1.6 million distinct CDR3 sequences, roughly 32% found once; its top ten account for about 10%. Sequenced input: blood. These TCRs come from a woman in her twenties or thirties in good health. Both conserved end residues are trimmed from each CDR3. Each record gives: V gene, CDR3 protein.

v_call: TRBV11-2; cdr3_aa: ASSSRGVQY
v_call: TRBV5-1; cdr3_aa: ASSLLLAQSSYNEQF
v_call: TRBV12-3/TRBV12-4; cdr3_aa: ASSFAARDTGELF
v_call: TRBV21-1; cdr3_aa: ASSGGTGEDNYGYT
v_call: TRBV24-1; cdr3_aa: ATSGLAGERETQY
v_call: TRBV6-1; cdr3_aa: ASKVLNTEAF
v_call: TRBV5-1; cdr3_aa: ASRIRQGVDYGYT
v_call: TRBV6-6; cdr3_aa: ASSYSEDRVHEQY
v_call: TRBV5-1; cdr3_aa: ASTGSDGETQY
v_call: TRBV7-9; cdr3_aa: ASSLDDSTEAF
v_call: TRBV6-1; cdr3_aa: ASSVFRVGELF
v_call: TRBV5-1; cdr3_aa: ASSGGTSSGGTDTQY
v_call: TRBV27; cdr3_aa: ASSLSLGQGQTQY
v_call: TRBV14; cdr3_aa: ASSFGDSTDTQY
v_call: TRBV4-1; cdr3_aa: ASSQDMRNGEQF
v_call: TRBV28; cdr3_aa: ASSLTSTSGRSTDTQY
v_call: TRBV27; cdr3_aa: ASSPDNLGTQY
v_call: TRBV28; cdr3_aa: ASSPVQGRVTYEQY
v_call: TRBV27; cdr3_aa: ANKLRQTDTQY